Below, 9 T cell receptor beta chains from the same sample are listed, as sequenced in a study of T cells in Graves' hyperthyroidism and ophthalmopathy. Regions amplified from RNA transcripts were the TCR beta CDR3 regions. In the first-round RT-PCR of the TCR CDR3, the HTBI primer set was used. From the multiplex PCR reads, TCRdb called clonotypes with MiXCR, one entry per CDR3 protein. This table holds around 720,000 distinct CDR3 sequences, roughly 32% found once. Sample: blood. These receptors were obtained from a middle-aged woman with Graves' hyperthyroidism.

This clonotype has just a few counts. This sequence joins TRBV9 and TRBJ1-1; 10 positions match TRBD1. The CDR3 is 18 residues long. The J segment lost 3 bases and the V segment lost 1 base, leaving 12 bases of the junction unmatched. CDR1 and CDR2 from the germline V gene are SGDLS and YYNGEE. This chain's CDR3 is CASSVTAGTGDRDTEAFF. DNA of the CDR3: TGTGCCAGCAGCGTAACCGCCGGGACAGGGGACCGGGACACTGAAGCTTTCTTT.

As to this clonotype: The CDR3 does not end in the conserved phenylalanine or tryptophan, so this is likely a read error. The chain has TRBV20-1 and TRBJ1-5; no clear D gene. Germline V gene lookup returns CDR1 DFQATT and CDR2 SNEGSKA (reference sequence). CDR3 length: 14 amino acids. Trimming removed 2 bases at V and 0 bases at J, with 8 bases between. The CDR3 coding sequence is TGCAGTGCTAGACCCCGCTATAGCAATCAGCCCCAGCATTTA. This gives the protein CSARPRYSNQPQHL.

The chain is built from TRBV7-2 and TRBJ2-7; possibly TRBD1 or TRBD2 for D (5 bases each). The CDR3 contains 14 residues. The V end was cut by 8 bases, the J end by 0 bases, with 14 bases between. CDR1 is SGHTA, CDR2 FQGNSA, per germline. Here the CDR3 reads CASRPGTVSYEQYF. The CDR3 nucleotides are TGTGCCAGCCGCCCCGGGACCGTCTCCTACGAGCAGTACTTC.

The V call is TRBV9, the J call TRBJ1-3; a possible D gene is TRBD1 (5 bases). The germline V gene has CDR1 SGDLS and CDR2 YYNGEE. The CDR3 length is 16 residues. V was trimmed by 4 bases and J by 3 bases, leaving 17 bases between them. CDR3 coding DNA: TGTGCCAGCAGCCAAGGCCGGGGCAGATTTGGAAACACCATATATTTT. This sequence encodes CASSQGRGRFGNTIYF.

This clonotype was counted ten times or more. This rearrangement joins TRBV7-8 to TRBJ1-3, with 9 bases identical to TRBD1. The CDR3 has 16 residues. With 3 bases clipped from V and 3 bases from J, the junction kept 6 bases outside the gene matches. The germline V gene encodes CDR1 SGHVS and CDR2 FQNEAQ. The CDR3 here is CASSFSGTGIGNTIYF. Written as DNA, the CDR3 is TGTGCCAGCAGCTTCTCCGGGACAGGGATTGGAAACACCATATATTTT.

This chain uses TRBV7-2 with TRBJ2-7, with a weak D call TRBD1 (5 bases). Germline CDR1 and CDR2: SGHTA and FQGNSA. With 7 bases removed from V and 0 bases from J, the gap between germline ends came to 13 bases. The CDR3 consists of 14 residues. CDR3 nucleotides: TGTGCCAGCACTCTTACAGGAGACTCCTACGAGCAGTACTTC. Translating it yields CASTLTGDSYEQYF.

In its sample, this clonotype was seen a few times. The chain carries TRBV5-4 and TRBJ2-7; 8 bases map to TRBD1. CDR3 length equals 13 residues. V lost 9 bases to trimming and J lost 9 bases; unmatched junction nucleotides: 14. Germline V gives CDR1 SGHNT, CDR2 YYREEE (reference sequence). This chain's CDR3 is CATSGQAISVQYF. DNA of the CDR3: TGTGCCACCTCGGGACAGGCTATATCGGTGCAGTACTTC.

Only a few counts were recorded for this clonotype. The CDR3 DNA follows: TGCAGTGCTAGTCGGGGTTTAAGGGAGCAGTACTTC. This encodes CSASRGLREQYF. The chain couples TRBV20-1 to TRBJ2-7; D is perhaps TRBD2 (5 bases). The CDR3 is made up of 12 amino acids. Germline V lookup: CDR1 DFQATT, CDR2 SNEGSKA (reference sequence). The V and J ends lost 3 bases and 7 bases respectively, with 13 bases between them.

This clonotype was found many times. One junction end disagrees with the germline gene, perhaps due to a read error. This chain connects TRBV5-8 to TRBJ2-7; no clear D gene. CDR3 length equals 12 residues. Germline V lookup: CDR1 SGHTS, CDR2 YDEGEE. CDR3 loop: CASSSTSHEQYF. The DNA for the CDR3 is TGTGCCAGCAGCTCCACCTCCCACGAGCAGTACTTC.